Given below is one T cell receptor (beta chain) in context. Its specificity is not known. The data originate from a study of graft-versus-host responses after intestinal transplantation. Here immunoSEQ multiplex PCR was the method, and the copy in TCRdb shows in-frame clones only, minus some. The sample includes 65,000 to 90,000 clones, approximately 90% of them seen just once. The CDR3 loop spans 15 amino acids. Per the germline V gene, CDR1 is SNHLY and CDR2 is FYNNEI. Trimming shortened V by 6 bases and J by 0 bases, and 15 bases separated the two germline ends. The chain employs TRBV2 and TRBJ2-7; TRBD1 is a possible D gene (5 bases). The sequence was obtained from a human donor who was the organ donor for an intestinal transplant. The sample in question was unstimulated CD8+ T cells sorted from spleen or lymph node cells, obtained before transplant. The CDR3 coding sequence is TGTGCCAGCAGCCAGGGCAGTGTAGGCTCCTACGAGCAGTACTTC. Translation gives CASSQGSVGSYEQYF. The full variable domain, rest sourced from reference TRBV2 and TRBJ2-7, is EPEVTQTPSHQVTQMGQEVILRCVPISNHLYFYWYRQILGQKVEFLVSFYNNEISEKSEIFDDQFSVERPDGSNFTLKIRSTKLEDSAMYFCASSQGSVGSYEQYFGPGTRLTVT.